The 20 T cell receptor beta chains reported below all come from one sample, sequenced in a study of T cells in Graves' hyperthyroidism and ophthalmopathy. Amplified regions were TCR beta CDR3 sequences from RNA transcripts. The TCR CDR3 was amplified in a first-round RT-PCR using the HTBI primer set. A single record per CDR3 protein comes from TCRdb applying MiXCR to the multiplex PCR reads. The sample lists 30,000 to 35,000 distinct CDR3 sequences, around 50% occurring once. Source material: blood. Every receptor here comes from a woman in her forties with Graves' ophthalmopathy.

This clonotype occurred many times. The CDR3 DNA reads TGTGCCAGCAGCCCCCCGACAGGTCTCAACCAAGAGACCCAGTACTTC. Amino acid sequence: CASSPPTGLNQETQYF. The V and J genes are TRBV7-9 and TRBJ2-5; perhaps TRBD1 as D (6 bases). The V end lost 5 bases, the J end lost 0 bases, and 16 bases lay between the germline ends. The CDR3 runs 16 residues. In germline, CDR1 is SEHNR, CDR2 FQNEAQ (reference sequence).

This chain links TRBV7-8 with TRBJ2-3, with TRBD2 matching 8 bases. CDR3 length: 13 residues. The trim removed 5 bases at V and 11 bases at J, leaving 9 bases unmatched. CDR1 and CDR2 (germline): SGHVS, FQNEAQ. CDR3 sequence reads: CASSRSSGHEQYF. CDR3 bases: TGTGCCAGCAGCAGGTCTAGCGGGCATGAGCAGTATTTT.

This clonotype was detected many times. This chain links TRBV6-6 with TRBJ2-3; D may be TRBD2 (7 bases). The CDR3 has 15 residues. Deletions cut 6 bases from V and 11 bases from J, with 24 bases between. Germline V gene sequence: CDR1 MNHNY, CDR2 SVGAGI (reference sequence). CDR3 in amino acids: CASSPEPGGIQGQYF. CDR3 DNA: TGTGCCAGCAGCCCCGAACCGGGGGGCATCCAGGGGCAGTATTTT.

This clonotype occurred many times. The chain recombines TRBV4-3 with TRBJ2-7, with 9 bases identical to TRBD1. Germline V gives CDR1 LGHNA, CDR2 YSLEER. This CDR3 comprises 12 residues. The V segment lost 8 bases and the J segment 6 bases; nucleotides outside the gene matches: 5. The CDR3 is CASGGTGREQYF. DNA for the CDR3: TGCGCCAGCGGGGGGACAGGGCGCGAGCAGTACTTC.

The chain combines TRBV5-5 with TRBJ2-7; D unclear. With 2 bases removed from V and 5 bases from J, the gap between germline ends came to 14 bases. The CDR3 is 14 residues long. CDR1 is SGHKS, CDR2 YYEKEE, per germline (reference sequence). CDR3 residues: CASSLRTSVHEQYF. The DNA for the CDR3 is TGTGCCAGCAGCTTAAGGACCTCCGTGCACGAGCAGTACTTC.

This clonotype has ten or more counts. The chain joins TRBV11-2 to TRBJ1-1; unclear D gene. Germline CDR1 and CDR2: SGHAT and FQNNGV. Trimming removed 5 bases at V and 4 bases at J, with 14 bases between. The CDR3 contains 14 residues. This CDR3 reads CASSAKAGSTEAFF. CDR3 bases: TGTGCCAGCAGCGCGAAGGCGGGTAGCACTGAAGCTTTCTTT. Full variable domain (remainder filled in from reference TRBV11-2 and TRBJ1-1): EAGVAQSPRYKIIEKRQSVAFWCNPISGHATLYWYQQILGQGPKLLIQFQNNGVVDDSQLPKDRFSAERLKGVDSTLKIQPAKLEDSAVYLCASSAKAGSTEAFFGQGTRLTVV.

This clonotype was recorded at least ten times. The chain links TRBV12-3 or TRBV12-4 to TRBJ1-2, with D uncertain. The ends were cut back, 3 bases at V and 4 bases at J, with 3 bases in the middle. This CDR3 has 11 amino acids. The CDR3 nucleotides read TGTGCCAGCAGTTTTGGCTATGGCTACACCTTC. It encodes CASSFGYGYTF.

The gene calls are TRBV24-1 and TRBJ2-1, with TRBD2 identical over 15 bases. This CDR3 contains 17 residues. Germline V gene data show CDR1 as KGHDR and CDR2 as SFDVKD. The V gene end was trimmed by 5 bases and the J gene end by 10 bases; junction bases not matched to a gene: 11. CDR3 nucleotides: TGTGCCACCAGTGGAAAAAGGACTAGCGGGAGGGGGGGGGAGCAGTTCTTC. Translated, it gives CATSGKRTSGRGGEQFF.

The chain recombines TRBV6-4 with TRBJ2-2; maybe TRBD1 (6 bases). The CDR3 extends over 14 amino acids. The V gene lost 5 bases and the J gene lost 6 bases, with 13 bases spanning the gap. Looked up from germline, CDR1 is MRHNA and CDR2 is SNTAGT. The CDR3 reads CASSRTGWAGELFF. The CDR3 DNA follows: TGTGCCAGCAGTCGAACAGGGTGGGCCGGGGAGCTGTTTTTT.

As concerns this clonotype: Since a much larger clone is just one base distant, this may be a read error. Lacking the conserved final phenylalanine or tryptophan, this CDR3 likely reflects a read error. This chain connects TRBV6-2 or TRBV6-3 to TRBJ1-2, with a weak D call TRBD1 (5 bases). CDR1 MNHEY and CDR2 SVGEGT come from the germline V gene. CDR3 size: 13 residues. V lost 7 bases, J lost 2 bases, and 11 bases lay in between. The CDR3 protein is CASNRDGNYGYTL. The CDR3 bases are TGTGCCAGCAACCGGGACGGGAACTATGGCTACACCCTC.

This rearrangement joins TRBV7-2 to TRBJ2-5; weak D call: TRBD1 (6 bases). Germline CDR1 is SGHTA and CDR2 is FQGNSA. This CDR3 has 15 residues. Trimming took off 6 bases at V and 5 bases at J, with 19 bases between the two ends. CDR3 nucleotides: TGTGCCAGCAGTTCAATACAGGGCCAGCTTGAGACCCAGTACTTC. This sequence encodes CASSSIQGQLETQYF.

A single count supports this clonotype. This chain joins TRBV20-1 and TRBJ1-5; TRBD1 aligns across 11 bases. Losses at the gene ends were 6 bases for V and 7 bases for J; bases not matched to a gene: 2. The CDR3 has 12 residues. Germline V CDR1 and CDR2: DFQATT, SNEGSKA (reference sequence). CDR3 sequence: CSAWTGGQPQHF. The CDR3 nucleotides are TGCAGTGCCTGGACAGGGGGCCAGCCCCAGCATTTT.

This clonotype appeared many times. This chain joins TRBV11-2 and TRBJ2-3; no definite D call. Germline values: CDR1 SGHAT, CDR2 FQNNGV. The V end was cut by 1 base, the J end by 1 base, with 6 bases between. CDR3 size: 14 residues. The CDR3 sequence: CASSLGVGTDTQYF. Written as DNA, the CDR3 is TGTGCCAGCAGCTTAGGCGTGGGCACAGATACGCAGTATTTT.

As to this clonotype: The junction does not match germline at one end; this may be a read error. The gene calls are TRBV5-6 and TRBJ2-7; D gene uncertain. The CDR3 covers 15 residues. Per germline, CDR1 SGHDT and CDR2 YYEEEE. For the CDR3, the DNA is TGTGCCGGCAGCTTTTCAGGCTGGGAAGGCTACGAGCAGTACTTC. Protein product: CAGSFSGWEGYEQYF. The full variable domain, in which reference TRBV5-6 and TRBJ2-7 provide the parts outside the CDR3, is DAGVTQSPTHLIKTRGQQVTLRCSPKSGHDTVSWYQQALGQGPQFIFQYYEEEERQRGNFPDRFSGHQFPNYSSELNVNALLLGDSALYLCAGSFSGWEGYEQYFGPGTRLTVT.

The V and J genes are TRBV12-3 or TRBV12-4 and TRBJ1-6, with D uncertain. The CDR3 consists of 14 residues. V lost 1 base and J lost 9, with 10 bases in between. The CDR3 region is CASSLVGGSSPLHF. The CDR3, as DNA: TGTGCCAGCAGTTTAGTGGGTGGAAGTTCACCCCTCCACTTT.

This chain uses TRBV7-7 with TRBJ2-7; 7 positions agree with TRBD1. CDR1 and CDR2 from the germline V gene are SSHAT and FNYEAQ (reference sequence). Trimming cost V 6 bases and J 6 bases; bases outside gene matches: 23. This CDR3 contains 18 residues. The DNA for the CDR3 is TGTGCCAGCAGTTCCATCCGACAGGGTCTACATTCTTCTACCGAGCAGTACTTC. It yields the protein CASSSIRQGLHSSTEQYF.

The chain joins TRBV29-1 to TRBJ1-4, with a weak D call TRBD1 (5 bases). The CDR3 extends over 13 amino acids. V was clipped by 8 bases and J by 4 bases, with 14 bases between them. CDR1 and CDR2 (germline): SQVTM, ANQGSEA. CDR3 DNA: TGCAGCAGTTCGGGACTGGATAATGAAAAACTGTTTTTT. Amino acid sequence: CSSSGLDNEKLFF.

This clonotype has ten or more counts. The chain uses TRBV4-2 and TRBJ2-3; D possibly uses TRBD1 or TRBD2 (5 bases each). Trimming removed 2 bases at V and 7 bases at J, with 16 bases between. The germline V gene has CDR1 LGHNA and CDR2 YNFKEQ. The CDR3 has 15 amino acids. The CDR3 DNA reads TGTGCCAGCAGCCAAAACGGGGCTGACGGGAATACGCAGTATTTT. Translated, it gives CASSQNGADGNTQYF.

This clonotype was picked up many times. V gene TRBV20-1 combines with J gene TRBJ2-1, with 7 bases identical to TRBD2. Germline V gene lookup returns CDR1 DFQATT and CDR2 SNEGSKA (reference sequence). The V segment lost 4 bases and the J segment 2 bases; nucleotides outside the gene matches: 5. This CDR3 comprises 14 residues. The CDR3 loop is CSAIPSGTYNEQFF. CDR3 DNA sequence: TGCAGTGCTATTCCTAGCGGAACCTACAATGAGCAGTTCTTC.

A note on this clonotype: Without the conserved terminal phenylalanine or tryptophan, this CDR3 likely stems from a read error. The DNA is left out, because the CDR3 cannot be placed on it with certainty; the CDR3 is given as TCRdb lists it. The rearrangement links TRBV13 to TRBJ1-6; the table calls TRBD1, which could not be checked here. The CDR3 is 9 amino acids long, termini counted. Germline values: CDR1 PRHDT, CDR2 FYEKMQ (reference sequence). CDR3 region: CASSLEGVA.